This passage covers 11 T cell receptor beta chains from one sample sequenced in a study of cytomegalovirus exposure and HLA in healthy donors. The primer mix had 60 Vbeta and 13 Jbeta primers. Assay used: immunoSEQ multiplex PCR; TCRdb lists only in-frame clones, some missing. Here the sample spans 150,000 or so clones, around 9.7% being singletons. Sequenced: PBMCs. Receptors were obtained from a man aged 50-60 years in good health and CMV-seronegative.

The rearrangement uses TRBV2 and TRBJ2-5; TRBD2 might be the D (7 bases). TRBJ2-7 explains the end of the DNA better; the J call may be wrong. The CDR3 totals 15 residues. CDR1 and CDR2 from the germline V gene are SNHLY and FYNNEI. The CDR3 coding sequence is TGTGCCGCCTCGAAGGGGCAGGGGAGCGGGAACGAGCAGTACTTC. It encodes CAASKGQGSGNEQYF.

This clone has just a few counts. The V gene is TRBV4-1, the J gene TRBJ2-2, with D perhaps TRBD2 (6 bases). Germline V gives CDR1 MGHRA, CDR2 YSYEKL. V dropped 6 bases and J dropped 0 bases, with 11 bases sitting between them. This CDR3 is 15 amino acids long. The CDR3 here is CASRGSGANTGELFF. As DNA, the CDR3 is TGCGCCAGCAGAGGATCGGGGGCGAACACCGGGGAGCTGTTTTTT.

As DNA, the CDR3 is TGTGCCAGCAGTTTAACACGATTGAACACCGGGGAGCTGTTTTTT. Translating it yields CASSLTRLNTGELFF. The V gene is TRBV27, the J gene TRBJ2-2; D is undetermined. With 2 bases removed from V and 1 base from J, the gap between germline ends came to 8 bases. This CDR3 contains 15 residues. Germline CDR1 MNHEY, CDR2 SMNVEV (reference sequence).

The rearrangement joins TRBV19 to TRBJ2-2, with 7 bases that match TRBD1. The germline gives CDR1 LNHDA, CDR2 SQIVND (reference sequence). The CDR3 contains 15 residues. Trimming removed 6 bases from V and 0 bases from J; junction bases left unmatched: 4. The CDR3 here is CASRTGQTNTGELFF. The CDR3 coding sequence is TGTGCCAGTAGGACGGGACAGACGAACACCGGGGAGCTGTTTTTT.

The V gene is TRBV6-5, the J gene TRBJ2-7; 7 positions agree with TRBD1. Germline V gene data show CDR1 as MNHEY and CDR2 as SVGAGI. J lost 3 bases, V lost 6 bases, and 11 bases had no gene match. The CDR3 runs to 15 residues. CDR3 amino acids: CASSRDSLRNYEQYF. The DNA for the CDR3 is TGTGCCAGCAGCCGGGACAGTCTTAGGAACTACGAGCAGTACTTC.

The chain has TRBV2 and TRBJ1-2; D might be TRBD1 (6 bases). Germline V gives CDR1 SNHLY, CDR2 FYNNEI. The CDR3 sequence is 13 residues long. V was trimmed by 3 bases and J by 6 bases, leaving 11 bases between them. This CDR3 reads CASSERDINGYTF. In DNA form, the CDR3 reads TGTGCCAGCAGTGAGAGGGACATCAATGGCTACACCTTC.

This chain uses TRBV19 with TRBJ1-1; no reliable D call. The CDR3 has 15 residues. The V gene lost 3 bases and the J gene lost 0 bases, with 11 bases spanning the gap. Germline V CDR1 and CDR2: LNHDA, SQIVND (reference sequence). The CDR3 spells CASSIHTGMNTEAFF. CDR3 DNA: TGTGCCAGTAGTATTCATACCGGGATGAACACTGAAGCTTTCTTT.

The V gene is TRBV10-1, the J gene TRBJ2-7; D gene uncertain. V was pared by 4 bases and J by 6 bases, with 19 bases between. Germline V gene lookup returns CDR1 WNHNN and CDR2 SYGVQD (reference sequence). This CDR3 is 15 amino acids long. CDR3 loop: CASSVAGIGSGEQYF. The CDR3 bases are TGCGCCAGCAGTGTGGCAGGAATTGGGTCCGGCGAGCAGTACTTC.

The CDR3 DNA reads as TGTGCCAGTGGGGGGGCTCGGGAGACCCAGTACTTC. Encoded protein: CASGGARETQYF. This chain connects TRBV2 to TRBJ2-5; a possible D gene is TRBD2 (7 bases). V lost 9 bases to trimming and J lost 5 bases, with 13 bases between them. CDR1 and CDR2 (germline): SNHLY, FYNNEI. The CDR3 sequence is 12 residues long.

This clone has a handful of counts. Other DNA variants within this sample encode the same CDR3. V usage is TRBV9 and J usage is TRBJ2-1; TRBD2 might be the D (6 bases). Per germline, CDR1 SGDLS and CDR2 YYNGEE. The CDR3 is 15 residues long. V lost 0 bases to trimming and J lost 4 bases, with 11 bases between them. The CDR3 loop reads CASSVVSSGYNEQFF. The CDR3 coding sequence is TGTGCCAGCAGCGTAGTCAGCAGCGGGTACAATGAGCAGTTCTTC.

The rearrangement joins TRBV30 to TRBJ2-1; tentative D call: TRBD2 (5 bases). The ends were cut back, 2 bases at V and 9 bases at J, with 8 bases in the middle. The CDR3 extends over 11 amino acids. Germline V gene data show CDR1 as GTSNPN and CDR2 as SVGIG (reference sequence). The CDR3: CAWSQDSEQFF. CDR3 bases: TGTGCCTGGAGTCAGGACTCTGAGCAGTTCTTC.